This is a list of T cell receptor beta chains from one sample in a study of blood T cell repertoires in COVID-19. Data came from immunoSEQ multiplex PCR; TCRdb stores just in-frame clones and leaves some out. The sample records about 52,000 clones, approximately 80% being singletons. The specimen sequenced was peripheral blood. The receptors were gathered from an older man with active COVID-19. CDR3s include the opening cysteine and the closing phenylalanine or tryptophan. The D gene is left open where the match is weak. Rows give clone size only sometimes, using once, few, many, or a class for an expanded clone.

V gene,D gene,clone size,J gene,CDR3 protein,CDR3 DNA
TRBV27,-,few,TRBJ1-1,CASSYQGPTEAFF,TGTGCCAGCAGTTATCAGGGGCCCACTGAAGCTTTCTTT
TRBV9,-,-,TRBJ2-3,CASSVGKGSSTDTQYF,TGTGCCAGCAGCGTAGGTAAGGGGTCAAGCACAGATACGCAGTATTTT
TRBV5-1,-,-,TRBJ1-2,CASRDHNYGYTF,TGCGCCAGTCGGGATCACAACTATGGCTACACCTTC
TRBV7-6,-,-,TRBJ2-3,CASSFLGVDTQYF,TGTGCCAGCAGCTTTTTGGGAGTAGATACGCAGTATTTT
TRBV18,-,-,TRBJ1-5,CASSPTRGQNQPQHF,TGTGCCAGCTCACCAACCAGGGGCCAAAATCAGCCCCAGCATTTT
TRBV2,-,-,TRBJ2-1,CASSVHGNEQFF,TGTGCCAGCAGTGTACACGGGAATGAGCAGTTCTTC
TRBV7-2,TRBD1,-,TRBJ2-1,CASSFHRGSKDEQFF,TGTGCCAGCAGCTTTCACAGGGGCAGTAAAGATGAGCAGTTCTTC
TRBV5-1,-,-,TRBJ2-5,CASSWAGDQETQYF,TGCGCCAGCAGCTGGGCCGGGGACCAAGAGACCCAGTACTTC
TRBV9,-,-,TRBJ2-7,CASSVDGGPPYEQYF,TGTGCCAGCAGCGTAGACGGGGGGCCTCCCTACGAGCAGTACTTC
TRBV7-2,TRBD2,-,TRBJ2-4,CASSSGGGKNIQYF,TGTGCCAGCAGCTCTGGGGGGGGAAAAAACATTCAGTACTTC
TRBV4-1,TRBD1,few,TRBJ1-5,CASSQDFRQGGEPQHF,TGCGCCAGCAGCCAAGACTTCCGACAGGGGGGAGAGCCCCAGCATTTT
TRBV5-1,-,-,TRBJ2-5,CASSLGQRAAQETQYF,TGCGCCAGCAGCTTGGGACAGCGCGCGGCCCAAGAGACCCAGTACTTC
TRBV6-5,-,-,TRBJ1-2,CASTQGPRNYGYTF,TGTGCCAGCACCCAAGGTCCGAGGAACTATGGCTACACCTTC
TRBV3-1/TRBV3-2,TRBD1,-,TRBJ1-1,CASNSGQDTEAFF,TGTGCCAGCAACTCAGGACAGGACACTGAAGCTTTCTTT
TRBV4-2,TRBD1,-,TRBJ2-7,CASSRDRGEQYF,TGTGCCAGCAGCCGAGACAGGGGCGAGCAGTACTTC
TRBV10-3,-,-,TRBJ1-2,CAILQAPGESYTF,TGTGCCATCTTACAGGCGCCCGGAGAGAGCTACACCTTC
TRBV2,-,-,TRBJ1-1,CASSESVEAFF,TGTGCCAGCAGTGAGTCAGTAGAAGCTTTCTTT
TRBV7-3,TRBD1,-,TRBJ1-1,CASSLTPTGVRTEAFF,TGTGCCAGCAGCTTAACCCCGACAGGGGTTCGAACTGAAGCTTTCTTT
TRBV25-1,-,-,TRBJ1-1,CASRATGPAFF,TGTGCCAGCAGAGCCACAGGGCCAGCTTTCTTT
TRBV7-6,-,-,TRBJ2-1,CASSLGGQRSSYNEQFF,TGTGCCAGCAGCTTGGGGGGACAGCGAAGCTCCTACAATGAGCAGTTCTTC
TRBV6-2/TRBV6-3,TRBD1,once,TRBJ2-7,CASSDRGREQYF,TGTGCCAGCAGTGACAGGGGGCGAGAGCAGTACTTC
TRBV2,-,-,TRBJ2-5,CASSPRGLQETQYF,TGTGCCAGCAGTCCGCGGGGGCTCCAAGAGACCCAGTACTTC